A single sample gave rise to the 32 T cell receptor beta chains below, sequenced in a study of blood T cell repertoires in COVID-19. Repertoires were generated with immunoSEQ multiplex PCR, while TCRdb's copy carries only in-frame clones and drops some. The sample shows 100,000 to 120,000 clones, 87% of them seen only once. Sequences were obtained from peripheral blood. These receptors were collected from a human donor in a cohort sampled during active COVID-19.

The chain recombines TRBV7-2 with TRBJ2-2; no clear D. The CDR3 is made up of 15 amino acids. CDR1 and CDR2 (germline): SGHTA, FQGNSA. The V gene lost 2 bases and the J gene lost 6 bases, with 13 bases spanning the gap. The CDR3 sequence is CASSLSRVAPGELFF. Here the CDR3 DNA reads TGTGCCAGCAGCTTATCCCGGGTAGCACCCGGGGAGCTGTTTTTT.

The J gene is TRBJ2-7, the V gene TRBV7-9; 11 bases match TRBD2. This CDR3 is 14 amino acids long. Looked up from germline, CDR1 is SEHNR and CDR2 is FQNEAQ (reference sequence). The V gene end was trimmed by 5 bases and the J gene end by 2 bases; junction bases not matched to a gene: 2. CDR3 residues: CASSLLAGAYEQYF. The CDR3, as DNA: TGTGCCAGCAGCCTACTAGCGGGAGCCTACGAGCAGTACTTC.

This rearrangement joins TRBV21-1 to TRBJ1-5; the table's D call of TRBD1 was not tested on the DNA. TRBV21-1 is designated a pseudogene. The CDR3 totals 15 residues. The CDR3 nucleotides are TGTGCCAGCAGCGACCGGGACAGGGGCAATCAGCCCCAGCATTTT. Its translation: CASSDRDRGNQPQHF.

This clone occurred a few times. The chain uses TRBV7-3 and TRBJ1-1, with TRBD1 matching 7 bases. From germline, CDR1 is SGHTA and CDR2 FQGTGA. V shed 5 bases, J shed 2 bases, and the junction held 8 bases outside the gene matches. The CDR3 is 15 amino acids. For the CDR3, the DNA is TGTGCCAGCAGCCGGTCGGGACAGCTAAACACTGAAGCTTTCTTT. It yields the protein CASSRSGQLNTEAFF.

This clone appeared once. This chain uses TRBV29-1 with TRBJ1-2; 9 positions match TRBD1. CDR3 size: 14 residues. CDR1 and CDR2 from the germline V gene are SQVTM and ANQGSEA. Trimming cost V 3 bases and J 1 base; bases outside gene matches: 3. CDR3 bases: TGCAGCGTTGATGGGACAGGGATTAACTATGGCTACACCTTC. This encodes CSVDGTGINYGYTF.

The rearrangement uses TRBV6-5 and TRBJ1-2; the D gene is possibly TRBD1 (5 bases). The V gene's germline CDR1 is MNHEY and CDR2 SVGAGI. The V and J ends lost 2 bases and 4 bases respectively, with 8 bases between them. This CDR3 is built from 13 residues. DNA of the CDR3: TGTGCCAGCAGTTACGGACAAAGCTATGGCTACACCTTC. Translation: CASSYGQSYGYTF.

The rearrangement links TRBV7-9 to TRBJ2-7; 7 bases align to TRBD1. V lost 5 bases to trimming and J lost 2 bases; unmatched junction nucleotides: 6. There are 14 residues in the CDR3. In germline, CDR1 is SEHNR, CDR2 FQNEAQ (reference sequence). This chain's CDR3 is CASSPEQGPYEQYF. In DNA form, the CDR3 reads TGTGCCAGCAGCCCCGAACAGGGGCCCTACGAGCAGTACTTC.

The chain couples TRBV9 to TRBJ2-2, with 14 bases aligning to TRBD2. Germline loops: CDR1 SGDLS, CDR2 YYNGEE. There are 19 residues in the CDR3. With 0 bases clipped from V and 6 bases from J, the junction kept 10 bases outside the gene matches. This CDR3 is CASSVAALGLAGEAGELFF. CDR3 sequence (DNA): TGTGCCAGCAGCGTAGCGGCGTTGGGACTAGCGGGGGAAGCCGGGGAGCTGTTTTTT.

The CDR3 nucleotides read TGCGCCAGCAGCCATGAATCTAGCGGAACCTACGAGCAGTACTTC. Translated, it gives CASSHESSGTYEQYF. The chain is built from TRBV4-1 and TRBJ2-7, with TRBD2 matching over 7 bases. CDR1 is MGHRA and CDR2 is YSYEKL in the germline V gene. Trimming took 3 bases from V and 2 from J; bases not matched to a gene: 7. CDR3 size: 15 residues.

The chain uses TRBV6-5 and TRBJ1-5; D gene uncertain. Trimming stripped 6 bases from V and 2 bases from J, with 8 bases between. The CDR3 length is 13 residues. Germline V CDR1 and CDR2: MNHEY, SVGAGI. CDR3 sequence reads: CASSNPGNQPQHF. CDR3 nucleotide sequence: TGTGCCAGCAGCAACCCAGGCAATCAGCCCCAGCATTTT.

This chain connects TRBV28 to TRBJ2-5; TRBD1 matches at 7 bases. The CDR3 is 13 amino acids. Germline V CDR1 and CDR2: MDHEN, SYDVKM. V was clipped by 10 bases and J by 5 bases; unmatched bases: 10. CDR3 nucleotides: TGTGCCACCTCGAGGGGGCCGCGGGAGACCCAGTACTTC. Protein product: CATSRGPRETQYF.

V and J are TRBV24-1 and TRBJ2-5; perhaps TRBD2 as D (6 bases). Germline loops: CDR1 KGHDR, CDR2 SFDVKD. The CDR3 contains 15 residues. The V and J ends lost 0 bases and 3 bases respectively, with 10 bases between them. The CDR3 loop reads CATSDLGRGKETQYF. DNA for the CDR3: TGTGCCACCAGTGATTTGGGGCGGGGTAAAGAGACCCAGTACTTC.

The V gene is TRBV4-3, the J gene TRBJ2-7; tentative D call: TRBD2 (5 bases). The CDR3 is 13 residues long. Germline V gives CDR1 LGHNA, CDR2 YSLEER. V was shortened by 4 bases and J by 1 base, with 8 bases between the two germline ends. CDR3 residues: CASSPSLSYEQYF. CDR3 DNA: TGCGCCAGCAGCCCTAGCCTATCCTACGAGCAGTACTTC.

J is TRBJ2-5 and V is TRBV11-1; D possibly corresponds to TRBD2 (5 bases). Looked up from germline, CDR1 is SGHAT and CDR2 is FQDESV (reference sequence). V was cut by 1 base and J by 1 base, with 7 bases left in between. CDR3 length: 14 amino acids. The CDR3 loop reads CASSLEGVQETQYF. The CDR3 region has the DNA TGTGCCAGCAGCTTAGAGGGAGTCCAAGAGACCCAGTACTTC.

The V gene is TRBV11-3, the J gene TRBJ2-1; D ambiguous. Deletions cut 0 bases from V and 4 bases from J, with 4 bases between. The CDR3 totals 13 residues. Germline lookup yields CDR1 SGHNT and CDR2 YENEEA. This chain's CDR3 is CASSLDSYNEQFF. The CDR3 region has the DNA TGTGCCAGCAGCTTAGATTCGTACAATGAGCAGTTCTTC.

The chain combines TRBV25-1 with TRBJ2-6; 7 bases are a match to TRBD2. Germline values: CDR1 MGHDK, CDR2 SYGVNS. Germline trimming cut 3 bases from V and 1 base from J; bases unmatched to any gene: 0. The CDR3 length is 15 residues. The CDR3 DNA reads as TGTGCCAGCAGTGAGGGGGGGTCTGGGGCCAACGTCCTGACTTTC. It codes for CASSEGGSGANVLTF.

The chain joins TRBV9 to TRBJ1-2, with 10 bases fitting TRBD1. In germline, CDR1 is SGDLS, CDR2 YYNGEE. The V gene end was trimmed by 4 bases and the J gene end by 4 bases; junction bases not matched to a gene: 10. This CDR3 region has 16 residues. CDR3 DNA: TGTGCCAGCAGCCGGCCGGGACAGGGGATCGGCTATGGCTACACCTTC. It yields the protein CASSRPGQGIGYGYTF.

V usage is TRBV7-9 and J usage is TRBJ2-7; 7 bases fit TRBD1. Germline values: CDR1 SEHNR, CDR2 FQNEAQ (reference sequence). The V segment lost 3 bases and the J segment 1 base; nucleotides outside the gene matches: 3. This CDR3 comprises 14 residues. The CDR3 spells CASSFADRSYEQYF. The CDR3 DNA reads as TGTGCCAGCAGCTTCGCGGACAGGTCCTACGAGCAGTACTTC.

This sequence joins TRBV5-4 and TRBJ1-3, with 7 bases lining up with TRBD1. This CDR3 has 15 residues. The V segment lost 4 bases and the J segment 2 bases; nucleotides outside the gene matches: 6. In germline, CDR1 is SGHNT, CDR2 YYREEE (reference sequence). Here the CDR3 reads CASSITGVAGNTIYF. DNA of the CDR3: TGTGCCAGCAGCATCACAGGGGTGGCTGGAAACACCATATATTTT.

For the CDR3, the DNA is TGTGCCAGCTCACCTACCCAACAGGGGGGGGCTTTCTTT. Translation gives CASSPTQQGGAFF. The chain couples TRBV18 to TRBJ1-1; 8 nucleotides line up with TRBD1. Trimming took 3 bases from V and 11 from J; bases not matched to a gene: 8. From germline, CDR1 is KGHSH and CDR2 LQKENI. CDR3 size: 13 residues.

This chain links TRBV18 with TRBJ2-2; the D gene is possibly TRBD2 (5 bases). This CDR3 comprises 16 residues. Trimming cost V 1 base and J 4 bases, with 13 bases left between them. Germline CDR1 reads KGHSH; CDR2 reads LQKENI. CDR3 region: CASSPRRVLGTGELFF. CDR3 nucleotide sequence: TGTGCCAGCTCACCACGGCGGGTCTTGGGCACCGGGGAGCTGTTTTTT.

This clone was counted once. V usage is TRBV9 and J usage is TRBJ2-1; D may be TRBD2 (6 bases). V gave up 4 bases and J gave up 0 bases, with 8 bases separating them. CDR1 is SGDLS and CDR2 is YYNGEE in the germline V gene. The length of the CDR3 is 14 residues. CDR3 bases: TGTGCCAGCAGCCCCGGGAGCTCCTACAATGAGCAGTTCTTC. This sequence encodes CASSPGSSYNEQFF.

This clone has only a few counts. The chain recombines TRBV20-1 with TRBJ1-2; 8 bases line up with TRBD1. Germline assignment: CDR1 DFQATT and CDR2 SNEGSKA (reference sequence). Trimming removed 3 bases from V and 3 bases from J; junction bases left unmatched: 9. The CDR3 has 15 amino acids. The CDR3 here is CSASQGASDYYGYTF. The CDR3, as DNA: TGCAGTGCTAGTCAGGGGGCGTCGGATTACTATGGCTACACCTTC.

This sequence joins TRBV11-2 and TRBJ2-1, with D possibly matching TRBD1 (6 bases). Between the trimmed V and J ends, which lost 2 bases and 5 bases, there was a span of 7 bases. This CDR3 comprises 13 residues. The germline V gene encodes CDR1 SGHAT and CDR2 FQNNGV. CDR3 in amino acids: CASSLTGNNEQFF. The CDR3 bases are TGTGCCAGCAGCTTAACAGGGAACAATGAGCAGTTCTTC.

Within the sample, this clone is hyperexpanded. V usage is TRBV11-1 and J usage is TRBJ2-5; the match to TRBD2 covers 9 bases. With 5 bases clipped from V and 6 bases from J, the junction kept 13 bases outside the gene matches. The germline V gene encodes CDR1 SGHAT and CDR2 FQDESV (reference sequence). This CDR3 has 16 amino acids. This CDR3 reads CASSHPGTSPRKTQYF. The DNA of the CDR3 is TGTGCCAGCAGCCATCCCGGGACTAGCCCCCGGAAGACCCAGTACTTC.

The chain uses TRBV14 and TRBJ1-1, with D perhaps matching TRBD1 (5 bases). CDR3 length: 14 residues. Germline CDR1 reads SGHDN; CDR2 reads FVKESK. The V end lost 4 bases, the J end lost 5 bases, and 14 bases lay between the germline ends. CDR3 amino acids: CASSPQGFGTEAFF. Written as DNA, the CDR3 is TGTGCCAGCAGCCCCCAGGGATTTGGAACTGAAGCTTTCTTT.

The chain couples TRBV21-1 to TRBJ1-2. TRBV21-1 is a pseudogene segment. The CDR3 is made up of 17 amino acids. The CDR3 reads CASSESGSVLEGNGYTF. The CDR3 nucleotides are TGTGCCAGCAGCGAGTCGGGATCCGTTCTCGAAGGAAATGGCTACACCTTC.

The chain has TRBV5-6 and TRBJ1-5; D unclear. The germline V and J ends were trimmed by 0 bases and 0 bases, with 7 bases remaining between them. Germline V gene data show CDR1 as SGHDT and CDR2 as YYEEEE. The CDR3 is made up of 15 amino acids. The CDR3 sequence is CASSLGVNSNQPQHF. In DNA form, the CDR3 reads TGTGCCAGCAGCTTGGGAGTGAATAGCAATCAGCCCCAGCATTTT.

This rearrangement joins TRBV29-1 to TRBJ1-1, with 7 bases fitting TRBD1. The junction had 4 bases not matched to a gene; V was cut back by 6 bases and J by 0 bases. The germline V gene encodes CDR1 SQVTM and CDR2 ANQGSEA. CDR3 length: 13 residues. Written as DNA, the CDR3 is TGCAGCGTACAGGGGCGGTTGAACACTGAAGCTTTCTTT. This translates into CSVQGRLNTEAFF.

J is TRBJ2-7 and V is TRBV6-1; 7 bases are a match to TRBD2. CDR3 length: 15 amino acids. V shed 1 base, J shed 4 bases, and the junction held 7 bases outside the gene matches. CDR1 MNHNS and CDR2 SASEGT come from the germline V gene. CDR3 in amino acids: CASSEEVSGIYEQYF. CDR3 DNA sequence: TGTGCCAGCAGTGAAGAAGTCAGCGGGATTTACGAGCAGTACTTC.

This clone was observed a few times. A read error may account for a junction end that differs from germline. The chain combines TRBV20-1 with TRBJ2-2; possibly TRBD2 for D (5 bases). The CDR3 runs 12 residues. Looked up from germline, CDR1 is DFQATT and CDR2 is SNEGSKA (reference sequence). CDR3 residues: CSASRAPGKLFF. Written as DNA, the CDR3 is TGCAGTGCTAGTAGGGCTCCCGGGAAGCTGTTTTTT.

The chain is built from TRBV6-5 and TRBJ2-1, with TRBD2 identical over 8 bases. Trimming cost V 6 bases and J 6 bases; bases outside gene matches: 10. This CDR3 region has 15 residues. CDR1 and CDR2 from the germline V gene are MNHEY and SVGAGI. In DNA, the CDR3 is TGTGCCAGCAGGATCGGGGGGGCCAGGTCCAATGAGCAGTTCTTC. Translating gives CASRIGGARSNEQFF.